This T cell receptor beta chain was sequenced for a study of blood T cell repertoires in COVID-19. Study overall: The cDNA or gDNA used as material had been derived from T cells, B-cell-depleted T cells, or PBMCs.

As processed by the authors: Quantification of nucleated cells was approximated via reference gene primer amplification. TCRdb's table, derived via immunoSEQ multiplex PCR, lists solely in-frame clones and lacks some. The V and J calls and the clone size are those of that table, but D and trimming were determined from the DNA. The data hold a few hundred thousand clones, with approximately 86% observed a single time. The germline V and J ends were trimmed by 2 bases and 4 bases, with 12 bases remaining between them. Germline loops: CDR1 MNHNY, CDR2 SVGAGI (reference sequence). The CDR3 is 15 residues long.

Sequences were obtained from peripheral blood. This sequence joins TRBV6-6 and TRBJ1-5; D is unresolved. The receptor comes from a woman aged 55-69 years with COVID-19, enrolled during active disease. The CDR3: CASSYGSGSNQPQHF. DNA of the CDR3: TGTGCCAGCAGTTACGGGTCAGGCTCGAATCAGCCCCAGCATTTT.